The following is a TCR beta chain sequence with its context. These data come from a study of technical replicates of blood from several donors. Sequenced by immunoSEQ multiplex PCR; TCRdb stores in-frame clones only, minus some. The sample lists over 50,000 clones, nearly 95% seen once, with around 4% in the top ten. The CDR3 contains 14 residues. V shed 0 bases and J shed 2 bases, with 8 bases lying between them. Germline V CDR1 and CDR2: LGHNA, YSLEER. The chain has TRBV4-3 and TRBJ2-7; D remains ambiguous. The TCR comes from a human donor in good health. Some clones in this sample may be carry-over from other donors' samples. The sample consisted of PBMCs. The DNA of the CDR3 is TGCGCCAGCAGCCAAGATGAACCGGCCTACGAGCAGTACTTC. This gives the protein CASSQDEPAYEQYF.